This T cell receptor beta chain is drawn from a study of vaccination and CD4 T cells after COVID-19 (dated by TCRdb to between 2021 and 2023). Study-wide context: Every convalescent patient had a positive nasal swab PCR test for SARS-CoV-2, with mild disease in several patients and severe disease in one. In the convalescent cohort there were six males and four females, among whom were two Hispanic individuals, seven Caucasians, two Asians and one multiracial person. Each participant got two doses of either the Pfizer-BioNTech BNT162b2 vaccine (n=8) or the Moderna mRNA-1273 vaccine (n=2). Post-COVID blood samples were collected from convalescent patients a median of approximately 93 days after diagnosis, with a range of roughly 35 to 170 days. Post-vaccine blood samples were collected a median of around 10 weeks after the second vaccine dose, ranging from about 12 to 250 days. Culture stimuli were overlapping spike peptide pools from SARS-CoV-2 and from the common cold coronaviruses HCoV-NL63, HCoV-OC43 and HCoV-229E. Control cultures received a CEFX viral epitope pool as the positive control, an HIV-1 Nef peptide pool as the negative control, or no peptide. In approximately ten COVID-19 convalescent patients and a few infection-naive healthy vaccine recipients, the spike-specific CD4+ TCR repertoire before mRNA vaccination was compared with the repertoire after mRNA vaccination. The paper as a whole reports these results and caveats: Relatively few convalescent patients were included in the study, and early timepoints after natural infection were not analyzed. The median count of SARS-CoV-2-reactive clonotypes went up from 21 after infection to more than 30 after vaccination, although the change was not significant. In convalescent patients, nearly all vaccine-specific clones (304 of 307) were found to be mono-reactive for SARS-CoV-2 spike rather than cross-reactive with common cold coronaviruses. In convalescent patients, a median around 90% of post-vaccine SARS-CoV-2-reactive clones were detected only after vaccination, suggesting vaccine-specific priming.

The CDR1 and CDR2 encoded by the germline V gene (reference sequence) are SEHNR and FQNEAQ. From the cysteine up to the phenylalanine, the CDR3 has a length of 16 residues. Of all the DNA, just the CDR3 is kept, 48 bases in frame from base 1. V is shortened by 2 bases, J by 0 bases, and the region joining them spans 11 bases. Taken with the paper, the label for treatment or condition translates to: roughly nine-day PBMC culture with coronavirus spike peptide pools or control peptides (ViraFEST assay). The ViraFEST assay was used in the study, in which antigen-specific T cells were expanded with peptide pools and expanded clonotypes were subsequently identified by TCR sequencing. The positive SARS-CoV-2 PCR tests of the convalescent patients were dated from March to December 2020, before the Alpha, Beta and Delta variants emerged in the United States. Each well held some 2 million PBMCs cultured in IMDM containing roughly 5% human AB serum and approximately 9.1 IU/ml IL-2, with 10 ug/ml peptide pools added. On days 3 and 7, half of the culture medium was replaced with fresh IL-2-containing medium. Once the cells had been in culture for around ten days, the EasySep CD4+ T cell isolation kit was used to isolate CD4+ T cells by negative selection. Ficoll-Paque Plus gradient centrifugation was used to isolate PBMCs from whole blood, and the isolated PBMCs were then either used fresh or cryopreserved at -140C. In general, triplicate wells were set up for every culture condition.

This clonotype was seen more than once but under ten times. Its antigen remains unidentified. One base away there is no much larger clone; base qualities are not given. Receptors were amplified or captured by PCR. At the Johns Hopkins FTIC core, DNA from the cultured CD4+ T cells underwent TCR sequencing with the Oncomine TCR Beta short-read assay. The QIAamp micro DNA kit was used to extract genomic DNA from the cultured CD4+ T cells. Oncomine TCR Beta libraries made from cultured CD4+ T cells were pooled using unique dual indexes and sequenced on an Illumina iSeq 100. The paper's processing steps were these. Non-productive sequences were removed, and CDR3s that did not start with C, did not end with F or W, or were shorter than 7 amino acids were discarded. Antigen-specific clonotypes were identified with the MANAFEST web application by comparing peptide-stimulated wells with reference and other culture wells. Positive clones required FDR below 0.05, an odds ratio above 5, and productive frequency above 0.1% in at least two of three replicate wells. A clonotype was classed as cross-reactive if the clonotype showed significant expansion both in SARS-CoV-2 spike wells and in at least one common cold coronavirus spike condition. Using R version 3.6.1, CDR3 homology was evaluated through Levenshtein distances (stringdist) along with unrooted phylogenetic trees (ape). TCRdb trimmed public reads at Q25 via fastp, called clones via MiXCR and kept in-frame beta chains. Entries that share a CDR3 protein sequence are merged under the most common genes and DNA. The V and J calls, along with clone size, are taken from TCRdb and not from the paper's own processing. The sample contains about 18,000 distinct CDR3 sequences, around three quarters of them found a single time. The ten most abundant clones make up around 5.4% of the sample.

The chain employs TRBV7-9 and TRBJ1-5; no D gene can be assigned with confidence. The sample was CD4+ T cells from blood, cultured in vitro. This sequence originates from a human donor who had recovered from COVID-19. The DNA is as follows: TGTGCCAGCAGCTTAAGGGCCTTGGATAGCAATCAGCCCCAGCATTTT. This gives the protein CASSLRALDSNQPQHF.